This entry lists 23 T cell receptor beta chains sequenced from one sample in a study of CD8 T cells in ankylosing spondylitis (dated by TCRdb to the late 2010s). Summary of the overall study and its limitations: Blood from ankylosing spondylitis patients appeared to be characterized by a TCR beta motif made up of under 10 highly homologous amino acid variants.

These receptors have no identified antigens. The method was 5' RACE. Reads for this sample came from an Illumina HiSeq 2500. The public reads were run again by TCRdb, first through fastp at Q25 and then through MiXCR, and only productive beta chains were kept. Each entry merges the rows of one CDR3 protein and shows their most common DNA and genes. The sample contains more than 250,000 distinct CDR3 sequences, under 8.5% of them found a single time. The top ten clones comprise about 15% of the sample. Sequenced material: blood, either unsorted or a sorted T cell fraction (not recorded which). Receptor source: a male donor with ankylosing spondylitis.

The V and J genes are TRBV3-1 and TRBJ1-5; 7 nucleotides match TRBD1. The CDR3 is 14 amino acids. J gave up 6 bases and V 4 bases, and 6 bases lay outside the gene matches. Germline CDR1 LGHDT, CDR2 YNNKEL (reference sequence). The CDR3 region has the DNA TGTGCCAGCAGCCGGGGAGGGGGCATTCAGCCCCAGCATTTT. Its protein is CASSRGGGIQPQHF.

This chain links TRBV14 with TRBJ2-5; D perhaps matches TRBD2 (6 bases). Germline assignment: CDR1 SGHDN and CDR2 FVKESK. The ends were cut back, 10 bases at V and 3 bases at J, with 18 bases in the middle. The CDR3 is made up of 14 amino acids. For the CDR3, the DNA is TGTGCCACCGCGCGACTAGGCTGGGAAGAGACCCAGTACTTC. As protein: CATARLGWEETQYF.

This clonotype was seen a handful of times. Germline and junction disagree at one end, which may indicate a read error. The chain joins TRBV7-8 to TRBJ2-7; D tentatively fits TRBD1 or TRBD2 (5 bases each). The CDR3 length is 13 residues. Germline V gene lookup returns CDR1 SGHVS and CDR2 FQNEAQ. The CDR3 spells CASSVAQGHEQYF. The CDR3 nucleotides are TGTGCCAGCAGCGTAGCGCAGGGACACGAGCAGTACTTC.

In this sample, this clonotype turned up many times. The chain carries TRBV6-5 and TRBJ1-2; 7 positions agree with TRBD1. Trimming took 6 bases from V and 7 from J; bases not matched to a gene: 5. The CDR3 is 12 residues long. Germline-derived CDR1 and CDR2 are MNHEY and SVGAGI. CDR3 region: CASRFAGGGYTF. CDR3 DNA sequence: TGTGCCAGCAGATTCGCAGGGGGTGGCTACACCTTC.

The CDR3 DNA sequence: TGCGCCAGCAGCTTGTGGGGGGGAGATACGCAGTATTTT. It yields the protein CASSLWGGDTQYF. The chain joins TRBV5-1 to TRBJ2-3; 7 nucleotides line up with TRBD2. This CDR3 spans 13 amino acids. Looked up from germline, CDR1 is SGHRS and CDR2 is YFSETQ. V shed 1 base, J shed 5 bases, and the junction held 1 base outside the gene matches.

This clonotype was picked up a small number of times. The rearrangement joins TRBV2 to TRBJ2-7; D gene unclear. CDR3 length equals 14 residues. Germline loops: CDR1 SNHLY, CDR2 FYNNEI. Between the trimmed V and J ends, which lost 4 bases and 1 base, there was a span of 11 bases. The CDR3 DNA reads as TGTGCCAGCAGTGTTGGTGACTCTTCCTACGAGCAGTACTTC. The encoded protein is CASSVGDSSYEQYF.

This clonotype turned up a few times. The rearrangement uses TRBV3-1 and TRBJ2-1; D unresolved. Germline V lookup: CDR1 LGHDT, CDR2 YNNKEL (reference sequence). Deletions cut 0 bases from V and 7 bases from J, with 10 bases between. This CDR3 comprises 14 residues. The CDR3 DNA reads TGTGCCAGCAGCCAAGAAGTGGGGTCGAATGAGCAGTTCTTC. Translation gives CASSQEVGSNEQFF.

V is TRBV28 and J is TRBJ1-1; 7 nucleotides align to TRBD1. The J segment lost 1 base and the V segment lost 8 bases, leaving 4 bases of the junction unmatched. CDR1 is MDHEN and CDR2 is SYDVKM in the germline V gene. There are 13 residues in the CDR3. The CDR3 DNA reads as TGTGCCAGCGAGGGGGCGGCGAACACTGAAGCTTTCTTT. Protein product: CASEGAANTEAFF.

This clonotype was seen a handful of times. The limits of the CDR3 on the DNA are not certain, so only TCRdb's listed CDR3 is given. The chain combines TRBV5-1 with TRBJ2-2; the D call TRBD1 from the table was never checked on the DNA. Inclusive of both ends, the CDR3 amounts to 16 amino acids. Looked up from germline, CDR1 is SGHRS and CDR2 is YFSETQ. CDR3: CASSYRPGGTPGSCFF.

A few counts support this clonotype. The chain uses TRBV20-1 and TRBJ2-1; D could derive from TRBD1 or TRBD2 (5 bases each). The germline V gene encodes CDR1 DFQATT and CDR2 SNEGSKA (reference sequence). Trimming removed 0 bases from V and 8 bases from J, with 17 bases in between. The CDR3 totals 15 residues. This CDR3 reads CSARDPWGSSHEQFF. CDR3 nucleotides: TGCAGTGCTAGAGATCCATGGGGGAGTTCCCATGAGCAGTTCTTC.

In regard to this clonotype: Relative to the germline gene, one junction end is altered; a read error may explain this. The rearrangement uses TRBV7-2 and TRBJ2-1, with D uncertain. There are 15 residues in the CDR3. Germline V gives CDR1 SGHTA, CDR2 FQGNSA. This CDR3 is CASTLQAAVFNEQFF. Written as DNA, the CDR3 is TGTGCCAGCACCTTACAAGCTGCCGTTTTCAATGAGCAGTTCTTC.

The CDR3 DNA follows: TGTGCCAGCAGCCCCCAGACAGGATTCTCTGGGGCCAACGTCCTGACTTTC. This translates into CASSPQTGFSGANVLTF. V is TRBV7-2 and J is TRBJ2-6, with D tentatively TRBD1 (6 bases). CDR1 SGHTA and CDR2 FQGNSA come from the germline V gene. Trimming left V 5 bases short and J 0 bases short, with 14 bases between. CDR3 size: 17 residues.

This clonotype was detected ten times or more. V gene TRBV20-1 combines with J gene TRBJ2-1; D perhaps matches TRBD2 (5 bases). V was trimmed by 0 bases and J by 6 bases, leaving 15 bases between them. In germline, CDR1 is DFQATT, CDR2 SNEGSKA (reference sequence). CDR3 length equals 15 residues. The DNA of the CDR3 is TGCAGTGCTAGAGATCTATGGGAGCTATTCAATGAGCAGTTCTTC. It codes for CSARDLWELFNEQFF.

The V call is TRBV6-2 or TRBV6-3, the J call TRBJ2-7, with D maybe TRBD1 (5 bases). Between the trimmed V and J ends, which lost 2 bases and 6 bases, there was a span of 14 bases. Germline assignment: CDR1 MNHEY and CDR2 SVGEGT. This CDR3 is 14 amino acids long. CDR3 region: CASSYTFREAEQYF. Here the CDR3 DNA reads TGTGCCAGCAGTTACACCTTCAGGGAAGCCGAGCAGTACTTC.

In its sample, this clonotype was seen once. CDR3 sequence reads: CASSRGTGDQPQHF. CDR3 nucleotide sequence: TGTGCCAGCTCACGAGGGACGGGGGATCAGCCCCAGCATTTT. This sequence joins TRBV18 and TRBJ1-5; a weak D match, TRBD1 (5 bases). The germline V gene has CDR1 KGHSH and CDR2 LQKENI. V was shortened by 4 bases and J by 5 bases, with 12 bases between the two germline ends. This CDR3 is 14 amino acids long.

The sample holds a few counts of this clonotype. The rearrangement links TRBV28 to TRBJ2-7; tentatively, D is TRBD1 or TRBD2 (5 bases each). This CDR3 spans 13 amino acids. Looked up from germline, CDR1 is MDHEN and CDR2 is SYDVKM. V was pared by 8 bases and J by 6 bases, with 17 bases between. The CDR3 sequence: CASSLLGVGEQYF. The CDR3 coding sequence is TGTGCCAGCTCATTGTTGGGGGTCGGCGAGCAGTACTTC.

This clonotype was found a few times. The V call is TRBV6-1, the J call TRBJ2-7; 8 nucleotides agree with TRBD1. V lost 6 bases and J lost 5; bases outside the gene matches: 9. This CDR3 is built from 14 residues. From germline, CDR1 is MNHNS and CDR2 SASEGT. CDR3 in DNA: TGTGCCAGCAGCCCCGGACAGGGAAGGGACGAGCAGTACTTC. Its translation is CASSPGQGRDEQYF.

This clonotype was seen ten or more times. The rearrangement uses TRBV21-1 and TRBJ2-5. TRBV21-1 is assigned pseudogene status. The CDR3 extends over 14 amino acids. This chain's CDR3 is CASSKGTSQETQYF. The CDR3 bases are TGTGCCAGCAGCAAAGGGACCAGTCAAGAGACCCAGTACTTC.

This clonotype was seen repeatedly, ten times or more. The germline gene is not matched at one end of the junction; a read error may be the cause. The chain uses TRBV7-8 and TRBJ2-1, with TRBD2 identical over 10 bases. Germline CDR1 SGHVS, CDR2 FQNEAQ. The CDR3 contains 14 residues. CDR3 sequence: CASSLAGVRNEQFF. Here the CDR3 DNA reads TGTGCCAGCAGCCTAGCGGGAGTAAGAAATGAGCAGTTCTTC.

This clonotype was seen more than once but under ten times. The chain couples TRBV20-1 to TRBJ2-3; TRBD2 matches at 7 bases. Germline V gives CDR1 DFQATT, CDR2 SNEGSKA (reference sequence). The trim removed 6 bases at V and 0 bases at J, leaving 12 bases unmatched. This CDR3 region has 16 residues. In DNA, the CDR3 is TGCAGTGCAATCGGGTGGCGGGAGCGAAGCACAGATACGCAGTATTTT. This codes for CSAIGWRERSTDTQYF.

This clonotype was detected many times. The chain has TRBV11-2 and TRBJ2-7; possible D gene TRBD2, 5 bases. The germline gives CDR1 SGHAT, CDR2 FQNNGV. The CDR3 is 16 residues long. V lost 1 base and J lost 1, with 14 bases in between. CDR3 in amino acids: CASSLVASLGSYEQYF. In nucleotides, the CDR3 is TGTGCCAGCAGCTTAGTGGCTAGCTTAGGGTCCTACGAGCAGTACTTC.

As DNA, the CDR3 is TGTGCCAGCAGCCAAGGCTGGGGAATAGTCGACTATGGCTACACCTTC. It specifies CASSQGWGIVDYGYTF. The chain employs TRBV7-6 and TRBJ1-2; D remains unclear. V was cut by 5 bases and J by 3 bases, with 19 bases left in between. CDR1 is SGHVS, CDR2 FNYEAQ, per germline. The CDR3 has 16 amino acids. Complete variable domain (other parts from reference TRBV7-6 and TRBJ1-2): GAGVSQSPRYKVTKRGQDVALRCDPISGHVSLYWYRQALGQGPEFLTYFNYEAQQDKSGLPNDRFSAERPEGSISTLTIQRTEQRDSAMYRCASSQGWGIVDYGYTFGSGTRLTVV.

The table lists this clonotype with many counts. The V call is TRBV28, the J call TRBJ2-5, with D hard to call. The germline gives CDR1 MDHEN, CDR2 SYDVKM. V was trimmed by 6 bases and J by 1 base, leaving 15 bases between them. The CDR3 sequence is 15 residues long. CDR3 sequence (DNA): TGTGCCAGCAGCCACGGGTTACCGGTCCAAGAGACCCAGTACTTC. Its translation is CASSHGLPVQETQYF.